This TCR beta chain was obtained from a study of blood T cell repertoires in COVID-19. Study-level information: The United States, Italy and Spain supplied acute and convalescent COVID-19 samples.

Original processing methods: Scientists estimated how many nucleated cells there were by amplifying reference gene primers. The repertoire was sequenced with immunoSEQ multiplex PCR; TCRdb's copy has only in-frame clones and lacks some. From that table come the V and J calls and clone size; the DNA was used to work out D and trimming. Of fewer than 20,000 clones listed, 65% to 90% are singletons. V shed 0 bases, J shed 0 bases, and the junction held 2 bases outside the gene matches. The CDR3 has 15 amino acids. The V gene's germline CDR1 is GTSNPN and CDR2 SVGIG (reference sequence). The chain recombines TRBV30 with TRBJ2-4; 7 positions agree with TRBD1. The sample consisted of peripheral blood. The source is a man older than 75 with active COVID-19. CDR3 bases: TGTGCCTGGAGTGTACAGGGGATAGCCAAAAACATTCAGTACTTC. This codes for CAWSVQGIAKNIQYF.